Listed below are T cell receptor beta chains from one sample, sequenced in a study of cytomegalovirus exposure and HLA in healthy donors. TCRdb keeps only in-frame clones here, not all; method: immunoSEQ multiplex PCR. The sample holds roughly 300,000 clones, 80% to 90% seen once. The source material was PBMCs. The receptors shown here come from a woman between 18 and 29 years old in good health and CMV-seronegative. CDR3s include the opening cysteine and the closing phenylalanine or tryptophan. D genes are given only for firm matches. Size is omitted from some rows. Given values are once, few, many or a class for expanded clones.

D gene	V gene	clone size	J gene	CDR3 protein	CDR3 DNA
TRBD1	TRBV5-1	NA	TRBJ1-3	CASSFGTGSNTIYF	TGCGCCAGCAGCTTTGGGACAGGGTCAAACACCATATATTTT
NA	TRBV14	NA	TRBJ1-5	CASSQGESQPQHF	TGTGCCAGCAGCCAAGGGGAGTCCCAGCCCCAGCATTTT
NA	TRBV9	NA	TRBJ1-2	CASSSGSNYGYTF	TGTGCCAGCAGTAGCGGCAGTAACTATGGCTACACCTTC
NA	TRBV4-1	NA	TRBJ1-5	CASSQGIYSNQPQHF	TGCGCCAGCAGCCAAGGTATTTATAGCAATCAGCCCCAGCATTTT
NA	TRBV5-1	NA	TRBJ2-7	CASRGQETYEQYF	TGCGCCTCCAGAGGGCAGGAGACCTACGAGCAGTACTTC
TRBD2	TRBV7-9	NA	TRBJ2-7	CASSPTSGRVYEQYF	TGTGCCAGCAGCCCAACTAGCGGGAGGGTTTACGAGCAGTACTTC
TRBD2	TRBV9	NA	TRBJ2-1	CASSVGPTSGRDGEQFF	TGTGCCAGCAGCGTAGGGCCTACCAGCGGGAGGGACGGTGAGCAGTTCTTC
TRBD1	TRBV9	NA	TRBJ2-7	CASSGLTGHYEQYF	TGTGCCAGCAGCGGCTTGACAGGGCACTACGAGCAGTACTTC
TRBD2	TRBV9	few	TRBJ2-3	CASSELAGGLSTDTQYF	TGTGCCAGCAGCGAACTAGCGGGAGGGTTAAGCACAGATACGCAGTATTTT
NA	TRBV19	NA	TRBJ2-7	CASSAGGYEQYF	TGTGCCAGTAGCGCCGGGGGCTACGAGCAGTACTTC
NA	TRBV2	NA	TRBJ1-1	CASTGVWEGTEAFF	TGTGCCAGCACAGGGGTGTGGGAAGGGACTGAAGCTTTCTTT
TRBD1	TRBV7-9	NA	TRBJ1-2	CASSQNPGQGYGYTF	TGTGCCAGCAGTCAGAATCCGGGACAGGGATATGGCTACACCTTC
NA	TRBV9	NA	TRBJ2-7	CASSVEPGSYEQYF	TGTGCCAGCAGCGTAGAGCCAGGCTCCTACGAGCAGTACTTC
TRBD1	TRBV13	NA	TRBJ1-1	CASSPWDRGVTEAFF	TGTGCCAGCAGCCCATGGGACAGGGGCGTCACTGAAGCTTTCTTT
TRBD2	TRBV6-5	NA	TRBJ2-7	CASSPGLALNYEQYF	TGTGCCAGCAGCCCCGGACTAGCGCTCAATTACGAGCAGTACTTC
TRBD2	TRBV6-5	NA	TRBJ2-1	CASSSYTSGSRNEQFF	TGTGCCAGCAGTTCCTATACTAGCGGGAGTCGAAATGAGCAGTTCTTC
TRBD1	TRBV25-1	NA	TRBJ1-4	CASSDGQALPGKLFF	TGTGCCAGCAGCGACGGACAGGCCCTTCCTGGAAAACTGTTTTTT
NA	TRBV20-1	NA	TRBJ2-7	CSARTAYEQYF	TGCAGTGCTAGGACAGCCTACGAGCAGTACTTC
NA	TRBV19	NA	TRBJ1-2	CASSIEGGYGYTF	TGTGCCAGTAGTATCGAGGGAGGCTACGGCTACACCTTC
NA	TRBV11-2	NA	TRBJ1-4	CASSFGDRATEEKLFF	TGTGCCAGCAGCTTTGGCGACAGAGCAACTGAGGAAAAACTGTTTTTT
NA	TRBV6-5	few	TRBJ1-2	CASSGQGGGYTF	TGTGCCAGCAGTGGGCAGGGAGGTGGCTACACCTTC
TRBD1	TRBV19	few	TRBJ1-2	CASSLTGGDGYTF	TGTGCCAGTTCCCTCACAGGGGGCGATGGCTACACCTTC
NA	TRBV5-4	NA	TRBJ1-2	CASSLAGWSPYGYTF	TGTGCCAGCAGCTTGGCGGGGTGGAGCCCCTATGGCTACACCTTC
TRBD1	TRBV7-2	NA	TRBJ2-1	CASSLGTEGEQFF	TGTGCCAGCAGCTTGGGGACAGAAGGGGAGCAGTTCTTC
TRBD2	TRBV6-5	once	TRBJ2-2	CASRPLGGYTGELFF	TGTGCCAGCAGACCTTTGGGGGGGTACACCGGGGAGCTGTTTTTT
TRBD2	TRBV9	NA	TRBJ2-1	CASSVRGLATYNEQFF	TGTGCCAGCAGCGTAAGGGGACTAGCGACGTACAATGAGCAGTTCTTC
TRBD1	TRBV27	NA	TRBJ2-7	CASSLTGGYEQYF	TGTGCCAGCAGTTTGACAGGGGGGTACGAGCAGTACTTC
TRBD1	TRBV5-1	NA	TRBJ1-1	CASSLVGDRDSEAFF	TGCGCCAGCAGCTTGGTTGGGGACAGGGACTCTGAAGCTTTCTTT
NA	TRBV27	few	TRBJ2-1	CASSGGWGQFF	TGTGCCAGCAGTGGGGGCTGGGGGCAGTTCTTC
NA	TRBV19	NA	TRBJ2-7	CASSREREYEQYF	TGTGCCAGTAGCCGGGAGAGGGAATACGAGCAGTACTTC
NA	TRBV30	NA	TRBJ2-3	CAWSNGGSTDTQYF	TGTGCCTGGAGTAACGGGGGAAGCACAGATACGCAGTATTTT
TRBD2	TRBV5-1	NA	TRBJ2-2	CASSGPGLAITGELFF	TGCGCCAGCAGCGGCCCGGGACTAGCTATCACCGGGGAGCTGTTTTTT
NA	TRBV28	NA	TRBJ2-7	CASWAGKYEQYF	TGTGCCAGCTGGGCGGGCAAATACGAGCAGTACTTC
TRBD1	TRBV5-1	once	TRBJ1-2	CASSLGQGHYGYTF	TGCGCCAGCAGCTTGGGACAGGGGCACTATGGCTACACCTTC
TRBD1	TRBV7-8	NA	TRBJ1-2	CASSLGDRDNYGYTF	TGTGCCAGCAGCTTAGGGGACAGAGATAACTATGGCTACACCTTC
TRBD1	TRBV25-1	NA	TRBJ1-2	CASSEYEGAPYGYTF	TGTGCCAGCAGTGAATATGAGGGGGCACCCTATGGCTACACCTTC
NA	TRBV19	NA	TRBJ1-2	CASSGREGRANYGYTF	TGTGCCAGTAGCGGAAGGGAGGGCCGGGCTAACTATGGCTACACCTTC
TRBD1	TRBV29-1	few	TRBJ1-2	CSVDSDRDGYTF	TGCAGCGTTGATTCGGACAGGGATGGCTACACCTTC
TRBD1	TRBV14	many	TRBJ1-3	CASSQGQGSGNTIYF	TGTGCCAGCAGCCAGGGACAGGGATCTGGAAACACCATATATTTT
TRBD2	TRBV14	NA	TRBJ2-2	CASSPHSGFSLDVTGELFF	TGTGCCAGCAGCCCTCATAGCGGGTTTTCCCTCGACGTCACCGGGGAGCTGTTTTTT
NA	TRBV27	NA	TRBJ1-1	CASSLTPNTEAFF	TGTGCCAGCAGTTTAACACCGAACACTGAAGCTTTCTTT
NA	TRBV6-6	NA	TRBJ2-5	CASSNRGGGSQYF	TGTGCCAGCAGTAACAGGGGAGGTGGGTCCCAGTACTTC